This T cell receptor (beta chain) was sequenced in a study of T cell responses to AZD1222 COVID-19 vaccine. With respect to this clone: Its antigen is still unknown.

This CDR3 has 14 residues. Looked up from germline, CDR1 is MNHEY and CDR2 is SVGAGI. Trimming shortened V by 2 bases and J by 1 base, and 9 bases separated the two germline ends. Study findings and constraints: Sampling that yielded the repertoires occurred only after the peak T cell response.

TCRdb's copy holds only in-frame clones and misses some; the assay was immunoSEQ multiplex PCR. The sample contains 200,000 or so clones, over 80% of which appear only once. The J gene is TRBJ2-7, the V gene TRBV6-5, with D tentatively TRBD2 (5 bases). The TCR was taken from an adult in good health. The material was peripheral blood, obtained on day 0 of AZD1222 vaccination. Here the CDR3 DNA reads TGTGCCAGCAGTTACGCCAGCGGATCCTACGAGCAGTACTTC. Encoded protein: CASSYASGSYEQYF.